The 13 T cell receptor beta chains reported below all come from one sample, sequenced in a study of T-cell reconstitution after alpha-beta-depleted transplantation in children. Construction of the TCRbeta library involved unique molecular identifiers. A single record per CDR3 protein comes from TCRdb applying MiXCR to the PCR reads. The data show approximately 500,000 distinct CDR3 sequences, more than 9% seen once. This specimen consisted of PBMCs, obtained before TCRalphabeta/CD19-depleted stem cell transplant. The receptor set was obtained from a child aged 2-15 years with inherited bone marrow failure, due to receive a stem cell transplant.

This clonotype was detected ten times or more. This chain links TRBV7-2 with TRBJ2-3; unclear D gene. The CDR3 length is 15 residues. V lost 5 bases to trimming and J lost 2 bases, with 14 bases between them. CDR1 and CDR2 (germline): SGHTA, FQGNSA. The chain's CDR3 is CASSPSRRPTDTQYF. The CDR3, as DNA: TGTGCCAGCAGCCCTTCCCGCCGGCCCACAGATACGCAGTATTTT.

This clonotype was counted ten times or more. V and J are TRBV12-3 or TRBV12-4 and TRBJ2-2, with D possibly matching TRBD2 (6 bases). Trimming removed 2 bases from V and 2 bases from J, with 27 bases in between. This CDR3 spans 21 amino acids. Written as DNA, the CDR3 is TGTGCCAGCAGTTTACCAGCCCGGGACTCGGAGAAGGGTCTCAACACCGGGGAGCTGTTTTTT. It encodes CASSLPARDSEKGLNTGELFF.

The rearrangement uses TRBV5-1 and TRBJ1-6; 10 nucleotides agree with TRBD1. V gave up 0 bases and J gave up 7 bases; unmatched junction bases: 4. CDR1 SGHRS and CDR2 YFSETQ come from the germline V gene. This CDR3 has 16 residues. The CDR3 region is CASSLAVGQGNSPLHF. The DNA of the CDR3 is TGCGCCAGCAGCTTGGCCGTGGGACAGGGGAATTCACCCCTCCACTTT.

This clonotype was found many times. The genes are TRBV15 and TRBJ2-1, with 7 bases aligning to TRBD1. V trimming: 9 bases; J trimming: 7 bases; junction bases outside the gene matches: 3. Germline V gene sequence: CDR1 LNHNV, CDR2 YYDKDF (reference sequence). The CDR3 runs 11 residues. The CDR3 DNA reads as TGTGCCACGGTACAGGGGAATGAGCAGTTCTTC. It specifies CATVQGNEQFF.

The sample holds a few counts of this clonotype. This chain joins TRBV10-3 and TRBJ1-2, with 7 bases matching TRBD1. CDR1 and CDR2 from the germline V gene are ENHRY and SYGVKD. V lost 2 bases to trimming and J lost 5 bases; unmatched junction nucleotides: 8. The CDR3 spans 15 residues. CDR3 DNA sequence: TGTGCCATCAGTGAGCAAGGACAGGCACGATATGGCTACACCTTC. Translating it yields CAISEQGQARYGYTF.

The rearrangement joins TRBV23-1 to TRBJ2-5, with D tentatively TRBD1 or TRBD2 (5 bases each). TRBV23-1 is an open reading frame, and its role is uncertain. The CDR3 runs 16 residues. Trimming pared 3 bases from V and 5 bases from J, leaving 19 bases between. CDR3 sequence reads: CASSHFRDAKGETQYF. In DNA, the CDR3 is TGCGCCAGCAGTCACTTCCGGGACGCGAAGGGGGAGACCCAGTACTTC.

This clonotype came up many times. The V call is TRBV28, the J call TRBJ1-2; D might be TRBD1 (5 bases). Germline values: CDR1 MDHEN, CDR2 SYDVKM. Between the trimmed V and J ends, which lost 4 bases and 1 base, there was a span of 19 bases. This CDR3 is built from 17 residues. CDR3 in amino acids: CASSYNTWDSNNYGYTF. The DNA of the CDR3 is TGTGCCAGCAGTTACAATACGTGGGACTCGAATAACTATGGCTACACCTTC.

This clonotype showed up many times. The rearrangement joins TRBV27 to TRBJ2-7, with D perhaps TRBD1 (6 bases). The CDR3 runs 16 residues. Germline V gene lookup returns CDR1 MNHEY and CDR2 SMNVEV (reference sequence). V shed 5 bases and J shed 2 bases, with 19 bases lying between them. CDR3 nucleotide sequence: TGTGCCAGCAGTCCATCGACAGGCCGGCCAACCTACGAGCAGTACTTC. The encoded protein is CASSPSTGRPTYEQYF.

This clonotype came up many times. This rearrangement joins TRBV18 to TRBJ2-5, with TRBD1 identical over 10 bases. Looked up from germline, CDR1 is KGHSH and CDR2 is LQKENI. Unmatched junction bases numbered 2, after V lost 2 bases and J lost 5 bases. The CDR3 is made up of 14 amino acids. For the CDR3, the DNA is TGTGCCAGCTCACCAGACAGGGGGCGGGAGACCCAGTACTTC. Amino acids: CASSPDRGRETQYF.

This clonotype was seen repeatedly, ten times or more. The chain has TRBV3-1 and TRBJ1-6, with D unresolved. The V end lost 4 bases, the J end lost 8 bases, and 15 bases lay between the germline ends. This CDR3 is 15 amino acids long. Germline V gene lookup returns CDR1 LGHDT and CDR2 YNNKEL (reference sequence). CDR3 bases: TGTGCCAGCAGCCCTCGGGCTGTTCGCTATTCACCCCTCCACTTT. This translates into CASSPRAVRYSPLHF.

The table lists this clonotype with many counts. The chain recombines TRBV19 with TRBJ2-1; 9 bases align to TRBD2. Losses at the gene ends were 0 bases for V and 1 base for J; bases not matched to a gene: 4. The CDR3 covers 17 residues. The germline gives CDR1 LNHDA, CDR2 SQIVND (reference sequence). Here the CDR3 reads CASSIDSGRWSYNEQFF. The CDR3 nucleotides are TGTGCCAGTAGTATAGACAGCGGGAGGTGGTCCTACAATGAGCAGTTCTTC.

This clonotype was observed a few times. This chain uses TRBV7-8 with TRBJ2-1; D is ambiguous. The CDR3 has 11 amino acids. Trimming pared 5 bases from V and 10 bases from J, leaving 9 bases between. Germline V lookup: CDR1 SGHVS, CDR2 FQNEAQ. This chain's CDR3 is CASSHVREQFF. The CDR3 coding sequence is TGTGCCAGCAGCCACGTGCGGGAGCAGTTCTTC.

This clonotype was counted a few times. The rearrangement uses TRBV5-1 and TRBJ2-1; 9 bases fit TRBD2. With 0 bases clipped from V and 0 bases from J, the junction kept 4 bases outside the gene matches. Germline V lookup: CDR1 SGHRS, CDR2 YFSETQ. This CDR3 region has 17 residues. The CDR3 sequence: CASSLGLADISYNEQFF. The CDR3 nucleotides are TGCGCCAGCAGCTTGGGACTAGCGGATATCTCCTACAATGAGCAGTTCTTC.